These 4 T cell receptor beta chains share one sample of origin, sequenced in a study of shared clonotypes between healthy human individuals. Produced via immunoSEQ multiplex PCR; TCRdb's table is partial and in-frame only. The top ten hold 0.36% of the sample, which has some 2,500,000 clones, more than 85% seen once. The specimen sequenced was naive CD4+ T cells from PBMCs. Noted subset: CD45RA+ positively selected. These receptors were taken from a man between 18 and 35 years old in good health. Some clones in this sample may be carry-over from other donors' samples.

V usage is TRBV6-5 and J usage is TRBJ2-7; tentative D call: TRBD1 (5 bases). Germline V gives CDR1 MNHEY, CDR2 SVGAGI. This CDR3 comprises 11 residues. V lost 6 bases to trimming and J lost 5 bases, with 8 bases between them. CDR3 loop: CASSQGNEQYF. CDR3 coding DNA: TGTGCCAGCAGCCAGGGTAACGAGCAGTACTTC.

The CDR3 nucleotides are TGTGCCAGCAGTCTAGGTACACGGGGCCGGGCAGAAGCTTTCTTT. This sequence encodes CASSLGTRGRAEAFF. This chain connects TRBV28 to TRBJ1-1; D might be TRBD1 (5 bases). Germline CDR1 MDHEN, CDR2 SYDVKM. Between the trimmed V and J ends, which lost 5 bases and 8 bases, there was a span of 21 bases. The CDR3 covers 15 residues.

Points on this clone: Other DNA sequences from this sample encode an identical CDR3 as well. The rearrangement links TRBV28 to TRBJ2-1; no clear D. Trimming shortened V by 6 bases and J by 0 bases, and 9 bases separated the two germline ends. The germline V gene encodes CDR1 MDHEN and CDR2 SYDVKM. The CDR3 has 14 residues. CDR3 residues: CASSSRSSYNEQFF. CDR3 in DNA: TGTGCCAGCAGCTCGCGGAGCTCCTACAATGAGCAGTTCTTC. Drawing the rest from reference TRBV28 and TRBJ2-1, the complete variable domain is DVKVTQSSRYLVKRTGEKVFLECVQDMDHENMFWYRQDPGLGLRLIYFSYDVKMKEKGDIPEGYSVSREKKERFSLILESASTNQTSMYLCASSSRSSYNEQFFGPGTRLTVL.

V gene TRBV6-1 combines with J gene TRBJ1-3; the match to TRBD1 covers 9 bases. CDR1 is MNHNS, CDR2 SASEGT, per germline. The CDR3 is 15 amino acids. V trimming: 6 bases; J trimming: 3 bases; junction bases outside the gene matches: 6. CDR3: CASSLMGQGGNTIYF. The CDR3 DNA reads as TGTGCCAGCAGCTTAATGGGACAGGGTGGAAACACCATATATTTT.